This is a list of T cell receptor beta chains from one sample in a study of early T cells in non-severe SARS-CoV-2 infection. Via MiXCR, TCRdb re-called the 5' RACE reads, giving one row per CDR3 protein. The data hold 50,000 to 75,000 distinct CDR3 sequences, with less than 9.5% observed a single time. Sample: whole blood, taken at baseline. Every receptor here comes from an adult who was a healthcare worker with PCR-confirmed SARS-CoV-2 infection or an uninfected control (not recorded which). CDR3s include the opening cysteine and the closing phenylalanine or tryptophan. The D gene is left open where the match is weak. Only some rows state a clone size, as once, few, many or a class for expanded clones.

V gene: TRBV6-2/TRBV6-3
clone size: many
J gene: TRBJ2-6
CDR3 length: 18
D gene: NA
CDR3 DNA: TGTGCCAGCAGTTATGGTGCCAGGGGAATATCTGGGGCCAACGTCCTGACTTTC
CDR3 protein: CASSYGARGISGANVLTF

V gene: TRBV6-6
clone size: few
J gene: TRBJ1-2
CDR3 length: 16
D gene: NA
CDR3 DNA: TGTGCCAGCAGTTTCAATGAGCGGACGGGGATTTATGGCTACACCTTC
CDR3 protein: CASSFNERTGIYGYTF

V gene: TRBV12-3/TRBV12-4
clone size: many
J gene: TRBJ1-1
CDR3 length: 14
D gene: NA
CDR3 DNA: TGTGCCAGCTTACGCGGGACAATTGGGACTGAAGCTTTCTTT
CDR3 protein: CASLRGTIGTEAFF

V gene: TRBV19
clone size: NA
J gene: TRBJ2-2
CDR3 length: 15
D gene: NA
CDR3 DNA: TGTGCCAGTTCCCGGAGGCTAATGGGGCCCGGGGAGCTGTTTTTT
CDR3 protein: CASSRRLMGPGELFF

V gene: TRBV24-1
clone size: NA
J gene: TRBJ2-7
CDR3 length: 13
D gene: NA
CDR3 DNA: TGTGCCACCAGGCTATCCGTGTCCTACGAGCAGTACTTC
CDR3 protein: CATRLSVSYEQYF

V gene: TRBV7-2
clone size: few
J gene: TRBJ2-1
CDR3 length: 15
D gene: TRBD1
CDR3 DNA: TGTGCCAGCAGCCATGGACAGGGATCCTACAATGAGCAGTTCTTC
CDR3 protein: CASSHGQGSYNEQFF

V gene: TRBV3-1
clone size: many
J gene: TRBJ2-1
CDR3 length: 15
D gene: NA
CDR3 DNA: TGTGCCAGCAGCCAACGGAGACTGGGGGCAGGTGAGCAGTTCTTC
CDR3 protein: CASSQRRLGAGEQFF

V gene: TRBV15
clone size: few
J gene: TRBJ2-7
CDR3 length: 15
D gene: NA
CDR3 DNA: TGTGCCACCAGCAGAGATTTTAACAGGGCCTACGAGCAGTACTTC
CDR3 protein: CATSRDFNRAYEQYF

V gene: TRBV20-1
clone size: NA
J gene: TRBJ2-3
CDR3 length: 13
D gene: NA
CDR3 DNA: TGCAGTGCTAGACACCGAGGACGGGATACGCAGTATTTT
CDR3 protein: CSARHRGRDTQYF

V gene: TRBV6-5
clone size: NA
J gene: TRBJ1-4
CDR3 length: 15
D gene: NA
CDR3 DNA: TGTGCCAGCAGTTACGAAGGGAGATCTAATGAAAAACTGTTTTTT
CDR3 protein: CASSYEGRSNEKLFF

V gene: TRBV11-2
clone size: NA
J gene: TRBJ2-3
CDR3 length: 14
D gene: NA
CDR3 DNA: TGTGCCAGCAGCCCAAAGACCTGGACAGATACGCAGTATTTT
CDR3 protein: CASSPKTWTDTQYF

V gene: TRBV9
clone size: few
J gene: TRBJ1-5
CDR3 length: 14
D gene: NA
CDR3 DNA: TGTGCCAGCAGCGTAGGCAGGGAAGGGCAGCCCCAGCATTTT
CDR3 protein: CASSVGREGQPQHF

V gene: TRBV7-6
clone size: NA
J gene: TRBJ2-3
CDR3 length: 13
D gene: NA
CDR3 DNA: TGTGCCAGCAGCTTAGGCAGGGATGGTACGCAGTATTTT
CDR3 protein: CASSLGRDGTQYF